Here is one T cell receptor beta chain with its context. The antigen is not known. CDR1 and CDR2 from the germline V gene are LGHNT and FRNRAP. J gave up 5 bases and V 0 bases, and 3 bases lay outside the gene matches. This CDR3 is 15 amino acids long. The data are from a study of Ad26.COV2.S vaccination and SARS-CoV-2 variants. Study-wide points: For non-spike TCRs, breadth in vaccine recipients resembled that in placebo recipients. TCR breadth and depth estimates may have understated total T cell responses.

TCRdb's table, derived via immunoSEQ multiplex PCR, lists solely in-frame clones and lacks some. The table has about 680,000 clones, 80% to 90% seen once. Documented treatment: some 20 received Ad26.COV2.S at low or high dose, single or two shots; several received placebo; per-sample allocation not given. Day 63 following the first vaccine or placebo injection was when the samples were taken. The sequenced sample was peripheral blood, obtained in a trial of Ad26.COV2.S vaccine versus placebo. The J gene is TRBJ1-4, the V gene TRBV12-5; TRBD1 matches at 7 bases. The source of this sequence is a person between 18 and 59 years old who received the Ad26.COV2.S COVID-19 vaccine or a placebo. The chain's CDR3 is CASGLVRQGNEKLFF. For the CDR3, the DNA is TGTGCTAGTGGTTTGGTTAGACAGGGAAATGAAAAACTGTTTTTT. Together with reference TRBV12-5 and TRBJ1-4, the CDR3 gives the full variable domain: DARVTQTPRHKVTEMGQEVTMRCQPILGHNTVFWYRQTMMQGLELLAYFRNRAPLDDSGMPKDRFSAEMPDATLATLKIQPSEPRDSAVYFCASGLVRQGNEKLFFGSGTQLSVL.